This TCR beta chain derives from a study of identifying expanded T cells in peripheral blood. A word on this clone: Antigen unknown.

Study findings and constraints: Roughly 1.2 clones differed between technical replicates, versus approximately 17 and 20 over time.

This CDR3 has 16 amino acids. Germline loops: CDR1 SGHDT, CDR2 YYEEEE. Trimming shortened V by 4 bases and J by 4 bases, and 18 bases separated the two germline ends. Method: immunoSEQ multiplex PCR; TCRdb's copy keeps in-frame clones and lacks some. The table includes more than 55,000 clones, around 87% detected once. The TCR originated in a person between 18 and 75 years old in good health. J is TRBJ1-3 and V is TRBV5-6, with no clear D. Sample: blood. In DNA form, the CDR3 reads TGTGCCAGCAGCCCTGGGCTGCAGGATGCAGGAAACACCATATATTTT. Its protein product is CASSPGLQDAGNTIYF.